The rows below give T cell receptor beta chains drawn from one sample of a study of identical twins. TCRdb independently ran MiXCR on the 5' RACE reads; one entry per CDR3 protein. The profile shows 500,000 to 650,000 distinct CDR3 sequences, approximately 20% of them singletons. These data also featured in a second study, about yellow fever vaccine responses in identical twins.

Sequenced sample: CD4+ T cells sorted from blood. Receptor source: a woman between 18 and 29 years old in good health. CDR3s include the opening cysteine and the closing phenylalanine or tryptophan. A D gene is named only where the DNA matches it firmly. Only some rows state a clone size, as once, few, many or a class for expanded clones.

d_call j_call clone_size v_call cdr3_nt cdr3_aa
NA TRBJ1-1 NA TRBV18 TGTGCCAGCTCACCAGCGATCGGGAGCGCTGAAGCTTTCTTT CASSPAIGSAEAFF
NA TRBJ1-2 NA TRBV3-1 TGTGCCAGCAGCCAAAAGGGGGTTTCGTCCCCCTATGGCTACACCTTC CASSQKGVSSPYGYTF
TRBD1 TRBJ2-2 NA TRBV28 TGTGCCAGCACCTTACAGGGGATGAACACCGGGGAGCTGTTTTTT CASTLQGMNTGELFF
TRBD2 TRBJ2-1 few TRBV7-8 TGTGCCAGCAGCTTAGGGACTAGCCGGTCCAATGAGCAGTTCTTC CASSLGTSRSNEQFF
NA TRBJ2-5 NA TRBV28 TGTGCCAGCAGTTTACTTGGGACGGGGACCCAAGAGACCCAGTACTTC CASSLLGTGTQETQYF
NA TRBJ2-1 few TRBV5-1 TGCGCCAGCAGGTCTATGGGGGGCCCCTACAATGAGCAGTTCTTC CASRSMGGPYNEQFF
NA TRBJ1-1 NA TRBV4-1 TGCGCCAGCAGCCAAGGGGTCGGGACGGTGAACACTGAAGCTTTCTTT CASSQGVGTVNTEAFF
NA TRBJ2-1 few TRBV7-6 TGTGCCAGCAGCTTACGGCCGAGGGATGAGCAGTTCTTC CASSLRPRDEQFF
TRBD2 TRBJ2-5 few TRBV20-1 TGCAGTGCTAGGGTAGGGACTAGCGGGATCCAAGAGACCCAGTACTTC CSARVGTSGIQETQYF
NA TRBJ1-3 once TRBV5-1 TGCGCCAGCAGCTTGGGGGTCATCACTTCTGGAAACACCATATATTTT CASSLGVITSGNTIYF
NA TRBJ2-3 few TRBV29-1 TGCAGCGTCGCCCTCGGAGGGTTGGGCACAGATACGCAGTATTTT CSVALGGLGTDTQYF
TRBD2 TRBJ2-5 few TRBV20-1 TGCAGTGCTAGAGAAGCGGGAGTCGTGAGGGAGACCCAGTACTTC CSAREAGVVRETQYF